The table lists the clone carrying this TCR beta chain with a count of one. The data stem from a study of regulatory T cells in long-lasting Graves disease. The V end lost 5 bases, the J end lost 1 base, and 18 bases lay between the germline ends. Germline V CDR1 and CDR2: DFQATT, SNEGSKA (reference sequence). The CDR3 is 16 amino acids. Investigators prepared the TCR beta libraries by applying iRepertoire HTBI primers and Arm-PCR of CDR3 regions. TCRdb re-derived calls from the multiplex PCR reads in MiXCR, one entry per CDR3 protein. The sample has 400,000 to 500,000 distinct CDR3 sequences; over 15% are singletons. Time point indicated: newly diagnosed GD, antithyroid drugs for less than 3 months. The TCR library was prepared using RNA isolated from PBMCs. This sample also appeared in a second study, on T cells in Graves' hyperthyroidism and ophthalmopathy. That investigation notes: Carried out on the TCR CDR3, a first-round RT-PCR used the HTBI primer set. Within blood appeared most thyroid clonotypes that had expanded above 0.001.

V and J are TRBV20-1 and TRBJ2-1; D may be TRBD2 (6 bases). The sequences come from peripheral blood mononuclear cells (PBMCs), collected at new diagnosis, from a patient treated with antithyroid drugs. The clonotype was recovered from a woman aged 18-29 years with Graves disease. This CDR3 reads CSALFSGGKSYNEQFF. The CDR3 coding sequence is TGCAGTGCTCTTTTTTCTGGCGGGAAGTCCTACAATGAGCAGTTCTTC.